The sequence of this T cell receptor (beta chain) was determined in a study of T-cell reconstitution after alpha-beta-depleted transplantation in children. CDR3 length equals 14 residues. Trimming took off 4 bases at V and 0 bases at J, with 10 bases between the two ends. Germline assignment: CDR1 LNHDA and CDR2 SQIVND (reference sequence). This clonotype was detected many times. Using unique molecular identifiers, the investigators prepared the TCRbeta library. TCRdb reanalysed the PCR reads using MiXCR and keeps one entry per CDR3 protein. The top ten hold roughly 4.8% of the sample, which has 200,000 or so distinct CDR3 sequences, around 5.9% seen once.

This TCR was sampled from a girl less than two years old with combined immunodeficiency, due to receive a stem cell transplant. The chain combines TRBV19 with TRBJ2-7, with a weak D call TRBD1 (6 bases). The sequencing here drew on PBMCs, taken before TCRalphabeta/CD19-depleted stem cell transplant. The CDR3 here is CASSTGVSSYEQYF. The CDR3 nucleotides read TGTGCCAGTAGTACAGGGGTTAGCTCCTACGAGCAGTACTTC.